The clone carrying this T cell receptor beta chain turned up a few times. Its antigen is not identified. This specimen comes from a study of beta chain features in type 1 diabetes. About the research overall: Patient and healthy donor groups were alike in age, gender and cell yields.

What was sequenced were expressed TCRB transcripts, since all of the isolated RNA had been reverse transcribed. The table came from immunoSEQ multiplex PCR; TCRdb's copy has only in-frame clones and leaves some out. Of some 700,000 clones listed, roughly 13% were seen once; the top ten hold about 0.02%. The CDR3 contains 13 residues. Germline V gives CDR1 SGHVS, CDR2 FNYEAQ. Trimming cost V 5 bases and J 5 bases, with 13 bases left between them. Once sorted, every population was more than 95% pure. Overall study findings and caveats: Type 1 diabetes patients had fewer VDJ junction insertions and more deletions. Shortening of TCRB CDR3s, moderate but significant, appeared in all four CD4+ subsets of Type 1 diabetes patients.

The sequenced material came from naive CD4+ T cells from blood. The chain is built from TRBV7-6 and TRBJ2-7; D remains ambiguous. The clonotype originates from a man between 18 and 35 years old with type 1 diabetes. The CDR3 sequence: CASSPGLTHEQYF. The CDR3 region has the DNA TGTGCCAGCAGCCCAGGCCTGACCCACGAGCAGTACTTC.